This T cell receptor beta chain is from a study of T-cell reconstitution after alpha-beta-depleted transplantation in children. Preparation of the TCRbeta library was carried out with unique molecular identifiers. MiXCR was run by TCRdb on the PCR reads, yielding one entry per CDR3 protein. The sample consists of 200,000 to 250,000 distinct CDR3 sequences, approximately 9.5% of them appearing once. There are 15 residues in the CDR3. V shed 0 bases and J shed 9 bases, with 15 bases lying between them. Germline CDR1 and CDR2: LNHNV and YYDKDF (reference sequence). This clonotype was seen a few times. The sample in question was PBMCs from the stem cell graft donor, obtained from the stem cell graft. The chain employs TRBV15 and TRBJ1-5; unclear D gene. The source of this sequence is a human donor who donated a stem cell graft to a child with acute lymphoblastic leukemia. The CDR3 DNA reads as TGTGCCACCAGCAGAGAAGGTCGTGGCGGGTGGCCCCAGCATTTT. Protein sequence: CATSREGRGGWPQHF.